A single sample is the source of the 25 T cell receptor beta chains below, sequenced in a study of OX40 agonist ivuxolimab in advanced cancers. TCRdb keeps only in-frame clones here, not all; method: immunoSEQ multiplex PCR. The data show roughly 11,000 clones, 81% seen once. Sequencing was performed on CD4+ or CD8+ T cells sorted from blood, taken in a trial of the OX40 agonist ivuxolimab. Receptor source: an adult with an advanced solid tumor such as melanoma, head and neck, liver or kidney cancer.

The CDR3 DNA is TGTGCCAGCAGCAAACTAGCGGGAGGGCCGAGGGAGACCCAGTACTTC. This codes for CASSKLAGGPRETQYF. The rearrangement uses TRBV27 and TRBJ2-5; 13 bases align to TRBD2. V lost 6 bases to trimming and J lost 5 bases; unmatched junction nucleotides: 9. The CDR3 is 16 residues long. Germline lookup yields CDR1 MNHEY and CDR2 SMNVEV (reference sequence).

J is TRBJ1-2 and V is TRBV9; TRBD1 is a possible D gene (5 bases). Germline values: CDR1 SGDLS, CDR2 YYNGEE. The V end was cut by 3 bases, the J end by 0 bases, with 6 bases between. The CDR3 is 13 amino acids. Here the CDR3 reads CASSGTPNYGYTF. DNA of the CDR3: TGTGCCAGCAGCGGGACACCTAACTATGGCTACACCTTC.

The rearrangement joins TRBV6-1 to TRBJ1-3; 7 bases line up with TRBD1. The trim removed 1 base at V and 3 bases at J, leaving 0 bases unmatched. There are 14 residues in the CDR3. The V gene's germline CDR1 is MNHNS and CDR2 SASEGT. The CDR3, as DNA: TGTGCCAGCAGTGAAGGACAGGGTGGAAACACCATATATTTT. Its translation: CASSEGQGGNTIYF.

J is TRBJ1-1 and V is TRBV27; D not certain. CDR1 is MNHEY, CDR2 SMNVEV, per germline (reference sequence). Trimming pared 4 bases from V and 5 bases from J, leaving 11 bases between. The CDR3 runs to 13 residues. The CDR3 bases are TGTGCCAGCAGTTCCCGGGTCGGAACTGAAGCTTTCTTT. It codes for CASSSRVGTEAFF.

The chain uses TRBV5-1 and TRBJ2-5; perhaps TRBD1 as D (6 bases). The germline V gene encodes CDR1 SGHRS and CDR2 YFSETQ. Trimming took 4 bases from V and 1 from J, leaving 17 bases between them. The CDR3 covers 16 residues. CDR3 amino acids: CASSTTTGHFQETQYF. CDR3 nucleotide sequence: TGCGCCAGCAGCACCACGACAGGCCACTTCCAAGAGACCCAGTACTTC. Based on the CDR3 plus reference TRBV5-1 and TRBJ2-5, the full variable domain is KAGVTQTPRYLIKTRGQQVTLSCSPISGHRSVSWYQQTPGQGLQFLFEYFSETQRNKGNFPGRFSGRQFSNSRSEMNVSTLELGDSALYLCASSTTTGHFQETQYFGPGTRLLVL.

The genes are TRBV9 and TRBJ2-4; TRBD2 aligns across 14 bases. Germline loops: CDR1 SGDLS, CDR2 YYNGEE. Germline trimming cut 4 bases from V and 5 bases from J; bases unmatched to any gene: 8. The CDR3 loop spans 17 amino acids. CDR3 nucleotide sequence: TGTGCCAGCAGCACGGGACTAGCGGGAGACGGGGAAAACATTCAGTACTTC. This translates into CASSTGLAGDGENIQYF.

The chain is built from TRBV25-1 and TRBJ2-7, with D possibly TRBD1 on 6 matching bases. V was clipped by 1 base and J by 1 base, with 11 bases between them. CDR1 and CDR2 (germline): MGHDK, SYGVNS. This CDR3 has 15 amino acids. CDR3 nucleotides: TGTGCCAGCAGTGAATCGGGACACTATTCCTACGAGCAGTACTTC. Amino acids: CASSESGHYSYEQYF.

The rearrangement links TRBV21-1 to TRBJ1-1. TRBV21-1 is a pseudogene. The CDR3 contains 14 residues. The CDR3 nucleotides are TGTGCCAGCTCACCGGGACCGCACTACACTGAAGCTTTCTTT. The encoded protein is CASSPGPHYTEAFF.

This chain uses TRBV4-2 with TRBJ2-1, with D perhaps matching TRBD2 (5 bases). Trimming cost V 0 bases and J 4 bases, with 10 bases left between them. Germline V gives CDR1 LGHNA, CDR2 YNFKEQ. The CDR3 is 15 amino acids. DNA of the CDR3: TGTGCCAGCAGCCAAGAAGGACTCCTATACAATGAGCAGTTCTTC. It specifies CASSQEGLLYNEQFF.

The chain uses TRBV18 and TRBJ2-7, with a possible D match to TRBD1 (5 bases). Germline V lookup: CDR1 KGHSH, CDR2 LQKENI. V shed 3 bases and J shed 2 bases, with 14 bases lying between them. This CDR3 region has 15 residues. The CDR3 is CASSPRRGGTYEQYF. The CDR3 DNA reads TGTGCCAGCTCACCGAGAAGGGGTGGGACCTACGAGCAGTACTTC.

The table lists this clone with a few counts. Other DNA sequences of this sample code for an identical CDR3. V gene TRBV7-8 combines with J gene TRBJ1-4, with 7 bases lining up with TRBD1. The V segment lost 5 bases and the J segment 7 bases; nucleotides outside the gene matches: 4. This CDR3 is built from 13 residues. Germline loops: CDR1 SGHVS, CDR2 FQNEAQ. The CDR3 DNA sequence: TGTGCCAGCAGCCCACAGGGGCGTGAAAAACTGTTTTTT. Translated, it gives CASSPQGREKLFF. The full variable domain, its missing parts supplied by reference TRBV7-8 and TRBJ1-4, is GAGVSQSPRYKVAKRGQDVALRCDPISGHVSLFWYQQALGQGPEFLTYFQNEAQLDKSGLPSDRFFAERPEGSVSTLKIQRTQQEDSAVYLCASSPQGREKLFFGSGTQLSVL.

In its sample, this clone was seen a few times. The genes are TRBV9 and TRBJ2-1; 7 positions match TRBD1. J gave up 10 bases and V 3 bases, and 10 bases lay outside the gene matches. Germline CDR1 SGDLS, CDR2 YYNGEE. This CDR3 region has 14 residues. CDR3 loop: CASSEAYRGLEQFF. CDR3 nucleotides: TGTGCCAGCAGCGAAGCCTACAGGGGATTGGAGCAGTTCTTC. Looking up the rest from reference TRBV9 and TRBJ2-1 gives the full variable domain: DSGVTQTPKHLITATGQRVTLRCSPRSGDLSVYWYQQSLDQGLQFLIQYYNGEERAKGNILERFSAQQFPDLHSELNLSSLELGDSALYFCASSEAYRGLEQFFGPGTRLTVL.

The chain combines TRBV5-1 with TRBJ1-1; D remains ambiguous. The CDR3 runs 13 residues. Trimming took 2 bases from V and 4 from J, leaving 9 bases between them. Looked up from germline, CDR1 is SGHRS and CDR2 is YFSETQ. CDR3 amino acids: CASSFTLATEAFF. Here the CDR3 DNA reads TGCGCCAGCAGCTTCACGCTGGCCACTGAAGCTTTCTTT.

The genes are TRBV6-4 and TRBJ2-1; 11 nucleotides agree with TRBD2. The germline CDR1 and CDR2 sequences are MRHNA and SNTAGT. The ends lost 6 bases at V and 5 bases at J; junction bases unmatched: 12. The CDR3 is 17 amino acids. In DNA, the CDR3 is TGTGCCAGCAGGAGGACCCCCCTAGCGGGGGGCGACAATGAGCAGTTCTTC. It codes for CASRRTPLAGGDNEQFF.

J is TRBJ2-3 and V is TRBV7-8; D perhaps matches TRBD2 (6 bases). CDR3 length: 14 residues. Trimming shortened V by 9 bases and J by 0 bases, and 13 bases separated the two germline ends. The germline V gene encodes CDR1 SGHVS and CDR2 FQNEAQ. In DNA form, the CDR3 reads TGTGCCAGTTTGGGGGGTTCTAGCACAGATACGCAGTATTTT. It yields the protein CASLGGSSTDTQYF. The full variable domain, rest sourced from reference TRBV7-8 and TRBJ2-3, is GAGVSQSPRYKVAKRGQDVALRCDPISGHVSLFWYQQALGQGPEFLTYFQNEAQLDKSGLPSDRFFAERPEGSVSTLKIQRTQQEDSAVYLCASLGGSSTDTQYFGPGTRLTVL.

The CDR3 nucleotides read TGTGCCAGCAGCTTAGGTCTCGGGGAGCTGTTTTTT. Translated, it gives CASSLGLGELFF. This rearrangement joins TRBV11-2 to TRBJ2-2, with unresolved D. Deletions cut 1 base from V and 7 bases from J, with 4 bases between. The germline V gene has CDR1 SGHAT and CDR2 FQNNGV. The CDR3 runs to 12 residues.

Only one count was recorded for this clone. The gene calls are TRBV11-2 and TRBJ2-7, with D perhaps TRBD1 or TRBD2 (5 bases each). CDR3 length equals 16 residues. Trimming cost V 6 bases and J 0 bases, with 18 bases left between them. In germline, CDR1 is SGHAT, CDR2 FQNNGV. CDR3 in DNA: TGTGCCAGCAGTCATAACCTTGGGGGATTCTCCTACGAGCAGTACTTC. Translating gives CASSHNLGGFSYEQYF. The full variable domain, completed using reference TRBV11-2 and TRBJ2-7, is EAGVAQSPRYKIIEKRQSVAFWCNPISGHATLYWYQQILGQGPKLLIQFQNNGVVDDSQLPKDRFSAERLKGVDSTLKIQPAKLEDSAVYLCASSHNLGGFSYEQYFGPGTRLTVT.

The chain recombines TRBV10-3 with TRBJ1-2, with D unclear. This CDR3 has 14 amino acids. V shed 0 bases and J shed 8 bases, with 13 bases lying between them. Germline values: CDR1 ENHRY, CDR2 SYGVKD. CDR3 bases: TGTGCCATCAGTGAGTCGGCACCCACGCAGGGCTACACCTTC. Its protein product is CAISESAPTQGYTF.

To note about this clone: This same CDR3 is encoded by further DNA sequences in the sample. The rearrangement links TRBV7-9 to TRBJ1-6; D is possibly TRBD1 (5 bases). The length of the CDR3 is 15 residues. The germline V gene encodes CDR1 SEHNR and CDR2 FQNEAQ (reference sequence). V was pared by 6 bases and J by 7 bases, with 16 bases between. CDR3 amino acids: CASSPPGTGNSPLHF. The CDR3 DNA is TGTGCCAGCAGTCCCCCCGGGACGGGGAATTCACCCCTCCACTTT. Based on the CDR3 plus reference TRBV7-9 and TRBJ1-6, the full variable domain is DTGVSQNPRHKITKRGQNVTFRCDPISEHNRLYWYRQTLGQGPEFLTYFQNEAQLEKSRLLSDRFSAERPKGSFSTLEIQRTEQGDSAMYLCASSPPGTGNSPLHFGNGTRLTVT.

The chain combines TRBV27 with TRBJ2-7, with 9 bases matching TRBD1. Germline lookup yields CDR1 MNHEY and CDR2 SMNVEV (reference sequence). The CDR3 sequence is 16 residues long. J gave up 3 bases and V 5 bases, and 11 bases lay outside the gene matches. CDR3 in amino acids: CASSPTLTGGVYEQYF. The CDR3, as DNA: TGTGCCAGCAGTCCAACGTTGACAGGGGGAGTCTACGAGCAGTACTTC.

This clone was counted only a few times. The rearrangement uses TRBV7-2 and TRBJ1-2, with 7 bases aligning to TRBD1. The CDR3 spans 15 residues. V shed 1 base, J shed 4 bases, and the junction held 6 bases outside the gene matches. Germline-derived CDR1 and CDR2 are SGHTA and FQGNSA. This CDR3 is CASSLEMTGSYGYTF. CDR3 coding DNA: TGTGCCAGCAGCTTAGAGATGACAGGGTCCTATGGCTACACCTTC.

V and J are TRBV27 and TRBJ2-5; TRBD1 agrees at 9 bases. This CDR3 has 16 residues. CDR1 is MNHEY and CDR2 is SMNVEV in the germline V gene (reference sequence). V trimming: 4 bases; J trimming: 4 bases; junction bases outside the gene matches: 10. CDR3 sequence reads: CASSSERDRASETQYF. Written as DNA, the CDR3 is TGTGCCAGCAGTTCGGAACGGGACAGGGCTTCAGAGACCCAGTACTTC.

J is TRBJ2-5 and V is TRBV18; 7 nucleotides align to TRBD2. Germline V gene lookup returns CDR1 KGHSH and CDR2 LQKENI. The CDR3 runs 15 residues. V gave up 2 bases and J gave up 1 base; unmatched junction bases: 4. The CDR3, as DNA: TGTGCCAGCTCACCATCGGGGGGAGCCCAAGAGACCCAGTACTTC. This translates into CASSPSGGAQETQYF.

The V gene is TRBV19, the J gene TRBJ2-2; D is possibly TRBD1 (5 bases). The germline V gene encodes CDR1 LNHDA and CDR2 SQIVND (reference sequence). The CDR3 sequence is 14 residues long. The V end lost 1 base, the J end lost 6 bases, and 9 bases lay between the germline ends. CDR3 amino acids: CASSIVPRAGELFF. CDR3 DNA sequence: TGTGCCAGTAGTATAGTACCCAGGGCCGGGGAGCTGTTTTTT.

As DNA, the CDR3 is TGTGCCAGCAGCACCCCCGTAGGGGGAGGCAACGAGCAGTACTTC. Amino acids: CASSTPVGGGNEQYF. The chain joins TRBV9 to TRBJ2-7; either TRBD1 or TRBD2 may fit D (6 bases each). Per germline, CDR1 SGDLS and CDR2 YYNGEE. The V and J ends lost 4 bases and 5 bases respectively, with 19 bases between them. The CDR3 extends over 15 amino acids.